This paragraph covers one TCR beta chain sequence. This entry belongs to a study of blood T cell repertoires in COVID-19. In germline, CDR1 is LGHNA, CDR2 YSLEER. V was pared by 1 base and J by 8 bases, with 11 bases of the junction left unmatched. The CDR3 is 17 amino acids. Clones were read by immunoSEQ multiplex PCR, and TCRdb kept only the in-frame ones, dropping some. The sample has 350,000 to 550,000 clones, 87% seen once. The specimen sequenced was PBMCs or T cells enriched from blood (not recorded which). The V call is TRBV4-3, the J call TRBJ1-2, with 12 bases that match TRBD1. This clonotype originated in a woman under 30 with acute COVID-19. The CDR3 region has the DNA TGCGCCAGCAGCCAAGGTGGTCCGGGACAGGGGGCGCGAGGCTACACCTTC. Protein: CASSQGGPGQGARGYTF.